What follows are 7 T cell receptor beta chains derived from one specimen sequenced in a study of blood T cells in healthy people across ages. Together with a sample-barcoded 5' primer, a J-beta primer mix was included in a second PCR lasting roughly 6 to 12 cycles. MiXCR, applied by TCRdb to the 5' RACE reads, yields one record per CDR3 protein. The sample includes under 1,000,000 distinct CDR3 sequences, roughly 34% of them seen just once. Material for sequencing was blood. The source of these receptors is a man between 18 and 35 years old in good health.

This clonotype has a handful of counts. The genes are TRBV5-1 and TRBJ1-4; 9 bases match TRBD1. Germline V gene lookup returns CDR1 SGHRS and CDR2 YFSETQ. V shed 1 base, J shed 6 bases, and the junction held 1 base outside the gene matches. The CDR3 runs to 14 residues. The CDR3 sequence is CASSLWTGDEKLFF. The CDR3 DNA is TGCGCCAGCAGCTTGTGGACAGGGGATGAAAAACTGTTTTTT.

The chain uses TRBV27 and TRBJ1-5, with 7 nucleotides matching TRBD1. Germline V gene lookup returns CDR1 MNHEY and CDR2 SMNVEV (reference sequence). The CDR3 totals 15 residues. The V gene end was trimmed by 6 bases and the J gene end by 6 bases; junction bases not matched to a gene: 11. CDR3 sequence (DNA): TGTGCCAGCAGAAAACAGGGGTCTTCTCCTCAGCCCCAGCATTTT. This gives the protein CASRKQGSSPQPQHF.

The J gene is TRBJ2-7, the V gene TRBV20-1; no definite D call. Germline V CDR1 and CDR2: DFQATT, SNEGSKA (reference sequence). V dropped 5 bases and J dropped 1 base, with 15 bases sitting between them. This CDR3 is 14 amino acids long. The CDR3 DNA sequence: TGCAGTGCTTCTCTACCTGGTTTGTCCTACGAGCAGTACTTC. It yields the protein CSASLPGLSYEQYF.

The CDR3 here is CASSNPTSTGELFF. CDR3 bases: TGTGCCAGCAGTAACCCGACATCCACCGGGGAGCTGTTTTTT. The chain joins TRBV2 to TRBJ2-2, with D unresolved. Trimming shortened V by 5 bases and J by 4 bases, and 11 bases separated the two germline ends. There are 14 residues in the CDR3. Germline assignment: CDR1 SNHLY and CDR2 FYNNEI.

The V gene is TRBV7-2, the J gene TRBJ2-1; 8 nucleotides align to TRBD2. The CDR3 has 16 amino acids. V dropped 0 bases and J dropped 10; count of bases not matched to a gene: 11. Per the germline V gene, CDR1 is SGHTA and CDR2 is FQGNSA. This CDR3 is CASSLATSGFSYEQFF. CDR3 nucleotides: TGTGCCAGCAGCTTAGCTACTAGCGGATTTTCCTACGAGCAGTTCTTC.

The V and J genes are TRBV11-3 and TRBJ2-1; D gene uncertain. The closer fit of TRBJ2-7 to the DNA end suggests the J call may be wrong. This CDR3 has 15 residues. Germline CDR1 SGHNT, CDR2 YENEEA. The CDR3 is CASSLRLSSYNEQYF. CDR3 bases: TGTGCCAGCAGCTTAAGACTGAGCTCCTACAATGAGCAGTACTTC.

A few counts support this clonotype. This chain uses TRBV7-2 with TRBJ2-1; 7 positions match TRBD1. This CDR3 is 14 amino acids long. The junction had 7 bases not matched to a gene; V was cut back by 7 bases and J by 4 bases. CDR1 and CDR2 from the germline V gene are SGHTA and FQGNSA. The CDR3 bases are TGTACCAGCACCACGGGACAGAGATACAATGAGCAGTTCTTC. Amino acid sequence: CTSTTGQRYNEQFF.